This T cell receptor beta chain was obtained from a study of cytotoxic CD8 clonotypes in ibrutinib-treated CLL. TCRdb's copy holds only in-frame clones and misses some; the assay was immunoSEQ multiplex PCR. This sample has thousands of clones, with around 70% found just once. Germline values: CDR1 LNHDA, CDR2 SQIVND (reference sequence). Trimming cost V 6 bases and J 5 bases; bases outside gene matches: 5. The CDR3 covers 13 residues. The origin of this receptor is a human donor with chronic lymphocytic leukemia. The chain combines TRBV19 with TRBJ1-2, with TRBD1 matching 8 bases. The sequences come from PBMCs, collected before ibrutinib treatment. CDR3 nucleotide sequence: TGTGCCAGTAGGGGACAGGATTCGTATGGCTACACCTTC. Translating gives CASRGQDSYGYTF.